The 31 T cell receptor beta chains below come from one sample, sequenced in a study of CD8 T cells in Susac syndrome. Random hexamers served to reverse transcribe roughly 0.5 to 1 ug RNA. MiXCR, applied by TCRdb to the immunoSEQ multiplex PCR reads, yields one record per CDR3 protein. The table lists 73,000 or so distinct CDR3 sequences, about 94% of them singletons. The sequenced material came from CD8+ T cells from PBMCs. The receptor set was obtained from a human donor with multiple sclerosis.

This clonotype showed up just once. CDR3 loop: CAISESASYEQYF. As DNA, the CDR3 is TGTGCCATCAGTGAGTCTGCTTCCTACGAGCAGTACTTC. This rearrangement joins TRBV10-3 to TRBJ2-7; D gene ambiguous. The germline V gene encodes CDR1 ENHRY and CDR2 SYGVKD. Trimming pared 0 bases from V and 1 base from J, leaving 4 bases between. The CDR3 loop spans 13 amino acids.

The rearrangement links TRBV7-9 to TRBJ2-7; no reliable D call. Germline-derived CDR1 and CDR2 are SEHNR and FQNEAQ (reference sequence). The CDR3 covers 14 residues. V was shortened by 3 bases and J by 2 bases, with 11 bases between the two germline ends. CDR3: CASSFLAGTYEQYF. CDR3 coding DNA: TGTGCCAGCAGCTTCCTCGCAGGCACCTACGAGCAGTACTTC.

This clonotype appeared a single time. CDR3 nucleotides: TGCAGTGCGGTGATAGATGATAGCGGGCTTCAGGACAATGAGCAGTTCTTC. Its translation is CSAVIDDSGLQDNEQFF. The rearrangement joins TRBV20-1 to TRBJ2-1, with TRBD2 matching 7 bases. This CDR3 spans 17 amino acids. V dropped 6 bases and J dropped 5; count of bases not matched to a gene: 19. Germline V CDR1 and CDR2: DFQATT, SNEGSKA (reference sequence).

CDR3: CASSPSKLYEQYF. The CDR3 DNA is TGTGCCAGCTCACCTTCCAAGTTATACGAGCAGTACTTC. V and J are TRBV18 and TRBJ2-7, with unresolved D. The CDR3 loop spans 13 amino acids. Trimming cost V 3 bases and J 4 bases, with 10 bases left between them. Germline V gene lookup returns CDR1 KGHSH and CDR2 LQKENI. The full variable domain, in which reference TRBV18 and TRBJ2-7 provide the parts outside the CDR3, is NAGVMQNPRHLVRRRGQEARLRCSPMKGHSHVYWYRQLPEEGLKFMVYLQKENIIDESGMPKERFSAEFPKEGPSILRIQQVVRGDSAAYFCASSPSKLYEQYFGPGTRLTVT.

The rearrangement links TRBV4-2 to TRBJ2-3, with D unresolved. V lost 0 bases and J 0 bases, leaving 10 bases between the germline ends. The germline gives CDR1 LGHNA, CDR2 YNFKEQ. The CDR3 has 16 amino acids. The CDR3 reads CASSQDTLSSTDTQYF. The CDR3 bases are TGTGCCAGCAGCCAAGATACCTTGTCTAGCACAGATACGCAGTATTTT.

The rearrangement uses TRBV5-1 and TRBJ2-2; D unresolved. From germline, CDR1 is SGHRS and CDR2 YFSETQ. This CDR3 is built from 16 residues. The V and J ends lost 1 base and 0 bases respectively, with 10 bases between them. CDR3 region: CASSLRDLPNTGELFF. The DNA of the CDR3 is TGCGCCAGCAGCTTGAGAGACCTTCCGAACACCGGGGAGCTGTTTTTT.

The rearrangement joins TRBV5-4 to TRBJ2-1; D unclear. V was pared by 2 bases and J by 0 bases, with 6 bases between. Per germline, CDR1 SGHNT and CDR2 YYREEE (reference sequence). This CDR3 region has 14 residues. The CDR3 is CASSFQNSYNEQFF. The CDR3, as DNA: TGTGCCAGCAGCTTTCAGAACTCCTACAATGAGCAGTTCTTC.

V is TRBV18 and J is TRBJ1-2, with 10 bases lining up with TRBD1. CDR1 and CDR2 from the germline V gene are KGHSH and LQKENI. CDR3 size: 16 residues. V lost 3 bases, J lost 7 bases, and 11 bases stayed unmatched. CDR3 amino acids: CASSPATGGQDGGYTF. The CDR3 bases are TGTGCCAGCTCACCGGCGACAGGGGGCCAGGACGGTGGCTACACCTTC. The full variable domain, completed using reference TRBV18 and TRBJ1-2, is NAGVMQNPRHLVRRRGQEARLRCSPMKGHSHVYWYRQLPEEGLKFMVYLQKENIIDESGMPKERFSAEFPKEGPSILRIQQVVRGDSAAYFCASSPATGGQDGGYTFGSGTRLTVV.

The chain combines TRBV27 with TRBJ2-1; D not certain. V lost 2 bases to trimming and J lost 0 bases, with 11 bases between them. CDR1 and CDR2 from the germline V gene are MNHEY and SMNVEV (reference sequence). The CDR3 has 16 residues. As DNA, the CDR3 is TGTGCCAGCAGTTTAGGGGTTGCGAGCTCCTACAATGAGCAGTTCTTC. It specifies CASSLGVASSYNEQFF.

This chain joins TRBV27 and TRBJ2-1; D possibly corresponds to TRBD2 (5 bases). CDR1 is MNHEY and CDR2 is SMNVEV in the germline V gene (reference sequence). This CDR3 is 13 amino acids long. The germline V and J ends were trimmed by 2 bases and 9 bases, with 11 bases remaining between them. CDR3 bases: TGTGCCAGCAGTTTAAATCCCCGGGGTGAGCAGTTCTTC. Its translation is CASSLNPRGEQFF.

This chain joins TRBV4-1 and TRBJ2-1; 13 bases fit TRBD2. CDR1 is MGHRA, CDR2 YSYEKL, per germline. This CDR3 is built from 16 residues. V trimming: 4 bases; J trimming: 9 bases; junction bases outside the gene matches: 9. CDR3 in amino acids: CASSLSTGLAGVEQFF. In DNA, the CDR3 is TGCGCCAGCAGCCTTTCTACCGGACTAGCGGGAGTTGAGCAGTTCTTC.

The CDR3 region has the DNA TGTGCCAGCAGTCCCGGGACAGGGAGCGGCTACACCTTC. It encodes CASSPGTGSGYTF. The chain joins TRBV27 to TRBJ1-2, with TRBD1 matching 9 bases. Germline V lookup: CDR1 MNHEY, CDR2 SMNVEV (reference sequence). The junction had 6 bases not matched to a gene; V was cut back by 5 bases and J by 8 bases. This CDR3 region has 13 residues.

The rearrangement uses TRBV7-6 and TRBJ1-1; 9 bases map to TRBD1. The CDR3 spans 15 residues. Germline values: CDR1 SGHVS, CDR2 FNYEAQ. Germline trimming cut 4 bases from V and 1 base from J; bases unmatched to any gene: 4. The CDR3 spells CASSSGQGENTEAFF. The CDR3 nucleotides read TGTGCCAGCAGCTCGGGACAGGGTGAGAACACTGAAGCTTTCTTT.

This clonotype was counted once. V and J are TRBV5-4 and TRBJ2-6; the D call may be TRBD1 or TRBD2 (7 bases each). Germline loops: CDR1 SGHNT, CDR2 YYREEE (reference sequence). This CDR3 has 15 residues. V was trimmed by 10 bases and J by 2 bases, leaving 16 bases between them. The CDR3 DNA reads TGTGCCCCAGGGGGGGGAGGACCTGGGGCCAACGTCCTGACTTTC. Protein product: CAPGGGGPGANVLTF. Combining the CDR3 with reference TRBV5-4 and TRBJ2-6 gives the whole variable domain ETGVTQSPTHLIKTRGQQVTLRCSSQSGHNTVSWYQQALGQGPQFIFQYYREEENGRGNFPPRFSGLQFPNYSSELNVNALELDDSALYLCAPGGGGPGANVLTFGAGSRLTVL.

This chain connects TRBV7-2 to TRBJ2-3, with a weak D call TRBD1 (6 bases). The germline gives CDR1 SGHTA, CDR2 FQGNSA. The V end was cut by 5 bases, the J end by 6 bases, with 18 bases between. This CDR3 comprises 15 residues. CDR3 sequence (DNA): TGTGCCAGCAGCGGGCGGTGGGGGCCCCGCGATACGCAGTATTTT. It translates to CASSGRWGPRDTQYF.

This chain uses TRBV27 with TRBJ2-1; D uncertain. The V end lost 3 bases, the J end lost 6 bases, and 6 bases lay between the germline ends. The CDR3 runs 12 residues. Germline CDR1 and CDR2: MNHEY and SMNVEV (reference sequence). The CDR3 sequence: CASSFGSNEQFF. For the CDR3, the DNA is TGTGCCAGCAGTTTTGGCAGCAATGAGCAGTTCTTC.

The chain couples TRBV7-8 to TRBJ2-2; unclear D gene. The V end lost 6 bases, the J end lost 2 bases, and 4 bases lay between the germline ends. Germline values: CDR1 SGHVS, CDR2 FQNEAQ. The CDR3 is 12 residues long. DNA of the CDR3: TGTGCCAGCAGGTTTAACACCGGGGAGCTGTTTTTT. This translates into CASRFNTGELFF.

The V gene is TRBV2, the J gene TRBJ2-7; TRBD2 might be the D (5 bases). This CDR3 contains 13 residues. Trimming stripped 4 bases from V and 0 bases from J, with 7 bases between. Germline V gives CDR1 SNHLY, CDR2 FYNNEI. The CDR3 region is CASSGTFSYEQYF. CDR3 bases: TGTGCCAGCAGTGGGACTTTCTCCTACGAGCAGTACTTC.

This chain uses TRBV7-9 with TRBJ1-2, with 11 positions matching TRBD1. The length of the CDR3 is 16 residues. With 5 bases clipped from V and 2 bases from J, the junction kept 7 bases outside the gene matches. The V gene's germline CDR1 is SEHNR and CDR2 FQNEAQ (reference sequence). Written as DNA, the CDR3 is TGTGCCAGCAGCCCGGACAGGGGGCCAACAAACTATGGCTACACCTTC. Its translation: CASSPDRGPTNYGYTF.

The chain has TRBV27 and TRBJ1-2; a weak D match, TRBD1 (5 bases). CDR1 and CDR2 (germline): MNHEY, SMNVEV (reference sequence). Trimming removed 4 bases from V and 3 bases from J, with 9 bases in between. The CDR3 length is 13 residues. CDR3 nucleotide sequence: TGTGCCAGCAGTTACGCCAGGGACTATGGCTACACCTTC. It specifies CASSYARDYGYTF.

This clonotype came up once. The chain employs TRBV6-1 and TRBJ1-5, with D possibly matching TRBD1 (5 bases). In germline, CDR1 is MNHNS, CDR2 SASEGT. Deletions cut 3 bases from V and 2 bases from J, with 11 bases between. The CDR3 length is 15 residues. Written as DNA, the CDR3 is TGTGCCAGCAGTGAGGAGGGGTACGGCAATCAGCCCCAGCATTTT. This sequence encodes CASSEEGYGNQPQHF.

The V and J genes are TRBV6-2 or TRBV6-3 and TRBJ1-1; D unclear. Germline-derived CDR1 and CDR2 are MNHEY and SVGEGT. CDR3 size: 15 residues. V lost 6 bases, J lost 4 bases, and 18 bases lay in between. The CDR3 loop reads CASSRRHGRVTEAFF. The DNA for the CDR3 is TGTGCCAGCAGCCGCCGACACGGGCGGGTCACTGAAGCTTTCTTT.

The chain uses TRBV20-1 and TRBJ2-7; weak D call: TRBD1 (5 bases). The CDR3 has 15 amino acids. Trimming removed 0 bases at V and 0 bases at J, with 12 bases between. Germline V gene data show CDR1 as DFQATT and CDR2 as SNEGSKA (reference sequence). CDR3 amino acids: CSARDEKGPSYEQYF. Here the CDR3 DNA reads TGCAGTGCTAGAGATGAAAAGGGGCCCTCCTACGAGCAGTACTTC.

The V and J genes are TRBV11-2 and TRBJ1-2; the D gene is possibly TRBD1 (5 bases). The CDR3 sequence is 16 residues long. V shed 5 bases and J shed 4 bases, with 20 bases lying between them. The V gene's germline CDR1 is SGHAT and CDR2 FQNNGV. The CDR3 is CASSLRGGGEVYGYTF. CDR3 DNA sequence: TGTGCCAGCAGCCTCCGAGGTGGAGGGGAAGTCTATGGCTACACCTTC.

This chain uses TRBV19 with TRBJ2-1; 10 nucleotides align to TRBD2. Germline loops: CDR1 LNHDA, CDR2 SQIVND (reference sequence). CDR3 length: 13 amino acids. Trimming at V came to 3 bases and at J to 9 bases, leaving 2 bases not matched to a gene. Written as DNA, the CDR3 is TGTGCCAGTAGTATGGCTAGCGGGAGTGAGCAGTTCTTC. Translating gives CASSMASGSEQFF.

J is TRBJ2-7 and V is TRBV29-1; possibly TRBD1 for D (5 bases). The CDR3 runs to 14 residues. Between the trimmed V and J ends, which lost 6 bases and 2 bases, there was a span of 17 bases. The germline CDR1 and CDR2 sequences are SQVTM and ANQGSEA. The CDR3 DNA follows: TGCAGCGTCACCGACGACAGTGAACCCTACGAGCAGTACTTC. It codes for CSVTDDSEPYEQYF.

This clonotype has a single count. The V and J genes are TRBV24-1 and TRBJ2-3; the match to TRBD2 covers 10 bases. CDR1 is KGHDR, CDR2 SFDVKD, per germline. V shed 7 bases, J shed 6 bases, and the junction held 6 bases outside the gene matches. There are 14 residues in the CDR3. The CDR3 DNA follows: TGTGCCACCAGCGGACTAGCGGACCCCGATACGCAGTATTTT. It yields the protein CATSGLADPDTQYF.

This chain connects TRBV11-2 to TRBJ2-1, with TRBD2 identical over 11 bases. V gave up 5 bases and J gave up 6 bases; unmatched junction bases: 9. The length of the CDR3 is 16 residues. Germline CDR1 SGHAT, CDR2 FQNNGV. CDR3 nucleotide sequence: TGTGCCAGCAGCCGCTTAGCGGGGGGGTTTCTCAATGAGCAGTTCTTC. Encoded protein: CASSRLAGGFLNEQFF.

The V call is TRBV5-1, the J call TRBJ2-7; 7 bases map to TRBD2. The V gene's germline CDR1 is SGHRS and CDR2 YFSETQ. The ends lost 4 bases at V and 4 bases at J; junction bases unmatched: 5. CDR3 length equals 13 residues. The CDR3 sequence is CASSEGLSYEQYF. For the CDR3, the DNA is TGCGCCAGCAGCGAGGGACTATCATACGAGCAGTACTTC.

The chain uses TRBV5-6 and TRBJ2-3, with D unclear. The CDR3 contains 12 residues. Germline loops: CDR1 SGHDT, CDR2 YYEEEE. V was clipped by 4 bases and J by 6 bases, with 9 bases between them. The CDR3 sequence: CASSLARDTQYF. The CDR3 nucleotides read TGTGCCAGCAGCCTTGCCAGGGATACGCAGTATTTT.

The chain has TRBV20-1 and TRBJ1-2; possible D gene TRBD1, 5 bases. The CDR3 sequence is 14 residues long. Germline loops: CDR1 DFQATT, CDR2 SNEGSKA (reference sequence). Trimming pared 0 bases from V and 7 bases from J, leaving 15 bases between. CDR3 DNA sequence: TGCAGTGCTAGAGATCCCCGGGACCGAGGTGGCTACACCTTC. Its protein product is CSARDPRDRGGYTF.